One sample yielded the 13 T cell receptor beta chains listed below, sequenced in a study of OX40 agonist ivuxolimab in advanced cancers. Sequenced by immunoSEQ multiplex PCR; TCRdb stores in-frame clones only, minus some. Of about 15,000 clones in the sample, about 81% were seen once. The material sequenced was CD4+ or CD8+ T cells sorted from blood, taken in a trial of the OX40 agonist ivuxolimab. These receptors all come from an adult with an advanced solid tumor such as melanoma, head and neck, liver or kidney cancer.

The chain employs TRBV5-4 and TRBJ2-2, with 9 bases matching TRBD2. CDR1 and CDR2 (germline): SGHNT, YYREEE (reference sequence). The CDR3 covers 17 residues. V was clipped by 2 bases and J by 4 bases; unmatched bases: 9. CDR3 protein: CASSFTLAGGPTGELFF. The CDR3 DNA reads as TGTGCCAGCAGCTTCACCTTGGCGGGGGGGCCCACCGGGGAGCTGTTTTTT. Filled out from reference TRBV5-4 and TRBJ2-2, the complete variable domain reads ETGVTQSPTHLIKTRGQQVTLRCSSQSGHNTVSWYQQALGQGPQFIFQYYREEENGRGNFPPRFSGLQFPNYSSELNVNALELDDSALYLCASSFTLAGGPTGELFFGEGSRLTVL.

The chain uses TRBV10-3 and TRBJ1-5; 7 nucleotides line up with TRBD1. V trimming: 5 bases; J trimming: 4 bases; junction bases outside the gene matches: 2. Germline CDR1 is ENHRY and CDR2 is SYGVKD. This CDR3 contains 13 residues. Here the CDR3 DNA reads TGTGCCATCAGTTCGACAGGGAATCAGCCCCAGCATTTT. Its translation is CAISSTGNQPQHF.

The gene calls are TRBV7-7 and TRBJ2-5, with D uncertain. V was shortened by 2 bases and J by 5 bases, with 9 bases between the two germline ends. The germline V gene encodes CDR1 SSHAT and CDR2 FNYEAQ (reference sequence). The CDR3 totals 13 residues. As DNA, the CDR3 is TGTGCCAGCAGCTTATCTAGTGAGGAGACCCAGTACTTC. This codes for CASSLSSEETQYF. Full variable domain (rest looked up from reference TRBV7-7 and TRBJ2-5): GAGVSQSPRYKVTKRGQDVTLRCDPISSHATLYWYQQALGQGPEFLTYFNYEAQPDKSGLPSDRFSAERPEGSISTLTIQRTEQRDSAMYRCASSLSSEETQYFGPGTRLLVL.

This clone was picked up a small number of times. In nucleotides, the CDR3 is TGTGCCAGCAAGGGGCTTAATAGCAATCAGCCCCAGCATTTT. Translating gives CASKGLNSNQPQHF. The chain couples TRBV6-5 to TRBJ1-5; the D gene is possibly TRBD1 (5 bases). This CDR3 is 14 amino acids long. V lost 7 bases, J lost 0 bases, and 10 bases lay in between. CDR1 is MNHEY and CDR2 is SVGAGI in the germline V gene.

This clone is a singleton in its sample. The chain uses TRBV9 and TRBJ2-1, with D possibly matching TRBD2 (5 bases). Trimming cost V 4 bases and J 5 bases, with 10 bases left between them. Germline CDR1 SGDLS, CDR2 YYNGEE. The CDR3 consists of 13 residues. CDR3 DNA sequence: TGTGCCAGCAGCCCCCCCGGGGACAATGAGCAGTTCTTC. Its translation is CASSPPGDNEQFF.

The chain couples TRBV5-1 to TRBJ2-5; possible D gene TRBD2, 5 bases. The CDR3 extends over 16 amino acids. V lost 4 bases, J lost 6 bases, and 22 bases lay in between. In germline, CDR1 is SGHRS, CDR2 YFSETQ. This chain's CDR3 is CASSTSYPPGKKTQYF. The CDR3 bases are TGCGCCAGCAGCACGTCGTACCCGCCGGGGAAAAAGACCCAGTACTTC.

The rearrangement uses TRBV28 and TRBJ2-7, with a tentative D call TRBD1 (5 bases). The V and J ends lost 4 bases and 2 bases respectively, with 6 bases between them. The CDR3 is 12 residues long. CDR1 and CDR2 (germline): MDHEN, SYDVKM. The CDR3 DNA follows: TGTGCCAGCAGTTCGGACACCTACGAGCAGTACTTC. This codes for CASSSDTYEQYF. The whole variable domain, filled in from reference TRBV28 and TRBJ2-7, reads DVKVTQSSRYLVKRTGEKVFLECVQDMDHENMFWYRQDPGLGLRLIYFSYDVKMKEKGDIPEGYSVSREKKERFSLILESASTNQTSMYLCASSSDTYEQYFGPGTRLTVT.

This chain connects TRBV9 to TRBJ2-2, with D hard to call. Between the trimmed V and J ends, which lost 3 bases and 7 bases, there was a span of 7 bases. Germline CDR1 SGDLS, CDR2 YYNGEE. This CDR3 has 12 residues. Here the CDR3 reads CASSAGFGELFF. The CDR3 nucleotides read TGTGCCAGCAGCGCCGGCTTCGGGGAGCTGTTTTTT.

The genes are TRBV19 and TRBJ1-1, with D uncertain. Trimming removed 1 base at V and 6 bases at J, with 6 bases between. CDR1 and CDR2 (germline): LNHDA, SQIVND (reference sequence). The CDR3 has 12 residues. CDR3 bases: TGTGCCAGTAGTATAGGGGTTGCTGAAGCTTTCTTT. Translated: CASSIGVAEAFF.

In regard to this clone: Other DNA sequences from this sample encode an identical CDR3 as well. The chain links TRBV27 to TRBJ2-7, with 7 bases matching TRBD1. Germline V gene lookup returns CDR1 MNHEY and CDR2 SMNVEV (reference sequence). The CDR3 spans 13 residues. J lost 2 bases, V lost 2 bases, and 0 bases had no gene match. CDR3 in DNA: TGTGCCAGCAGTTTAGGGACAGCCTACGAGCAGTACTTC. It translates to CASSLGTAYEQYF.

The V and J genes are TRBV6-6 and TRBJ2-2; D perhaps matches TRBD2 (5 bases). Deletions cut 1 base from V and 7 bases from J, with 16 bases between. Germline lookup yields CDR1 MNHNY and CDR2 SVGAGI (reference sequence). The CDR3 runs 16 residues. The chain's CDR3 is CASSYFPAPEGGELFF. The CDR3 nucleotides are TGTGCCAGCAGTTACTTTCCAGCGCCTGAGGGCGGGGAGCTGTTTTTT.

This clone showed up just a few times. CDR3 DNA sequence: TGTGCCAGCAGTAATGACGGGGGGGCCGTAGATACGCAGTATTTT. Translated: CASSNDGGAVDTQYF. The chain combines TRBV6-4 with TRBJ2-3; 8 bases map to TRBD2. The junction had 9 bases not matched to a gene; V was cut back by 5 bases and J by 5 bases. This CDR3 has 15 amino acids. CDR1 MRHNA and CDR2 SNTAGT come from the germline V gene.

The genes are TRBV7-2 and TRBJ2-7, with TRBD1 matching over 11 bases. With 5 bases clipped from V and 5 bases from J, the junction kept 11 bases outside the gene matches. The germline CDR1 and CDR2 sequences are SGHTA and FQGNSA. The CDR3 contains 16 residues. The CDR3 sequence: CASSREPDRGRDEQYF. As DNA, the CDR3 is TGTGCCAGCAGCCGGGAACCGGACAGGGGGCGCGACGAGCAGTACTTC.